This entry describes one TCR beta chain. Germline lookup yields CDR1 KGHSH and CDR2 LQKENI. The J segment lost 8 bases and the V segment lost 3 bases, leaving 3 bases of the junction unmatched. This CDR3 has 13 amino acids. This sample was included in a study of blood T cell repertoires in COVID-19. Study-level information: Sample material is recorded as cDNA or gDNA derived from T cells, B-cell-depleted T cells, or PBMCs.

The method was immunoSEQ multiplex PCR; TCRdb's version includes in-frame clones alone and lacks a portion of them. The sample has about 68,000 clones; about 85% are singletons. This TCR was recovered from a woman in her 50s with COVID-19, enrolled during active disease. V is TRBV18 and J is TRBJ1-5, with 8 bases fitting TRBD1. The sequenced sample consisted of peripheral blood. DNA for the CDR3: TGTGCCAGCTCACCGGGACAGGAAAAGCCCCAGCATTTT. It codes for CASSPGQEKPQHF. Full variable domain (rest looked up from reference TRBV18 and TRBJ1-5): NAGVMQNPRHLVRRRGQEARLRCSPMKGHSHVYWYRQLPEEGLKFMVYLQKENIIDESGMPKERFSAEFPKEGPSILRIQQVVRGDSAAYFCASSPGQEKPQHFGDGTRLSIL.